The rows below give T cell receptor beta chains drawn from one sample of a study of OX40 agonist ivuxolimab in advanced cancers. Some clones are missing from TCRdb's copy, which holds only in-frame ones; the method was immunoSEQ multiplex PCR. This sample has some 44,000 clones; 80% occur once, and the top ten carry about 5%. The material was CD4+ or CD8+ T cells sorted from blood, obtained in a trial of the OX40 agonist ivuxolimab. Source of these receptors: an adult with an advanced solid tumor such as melanoma, head and neck, liver or kidney cancer. Both conserved end residues are part of each CDR3.

v_call cdr3_aa
TRBV5-6 CASSRDRSTEAFF
TRBV11-3 CASSLQFGVAGELFF
TRBV5-5 CASSLGTIPEAFF
TRBV5-1 CASSSGQGAYGYTF
TRBV5-1 CASSFRVRGAGSYEQYF
TRBV28 CASSFQNYEQYF
TRBV28 CASSIGTGLKKETQYF
TRBV27 CASSSTFSGKGSEQFF
TRBV5-4 CASSLNEWGTQYF
TRBV30 CAWSDTGLRMFF
TRBV7-3 CASSLTYQETQYF
TRBV28 CASRIGQGNGYTF
TRBV6-1 CASGRQGYEKLFF
TRBV5-4 CASTDRRASGNTIYF
TRBV19 CASIQGAGQPQHF
TRBV25-1 CASSARDPRGYTF
TRBV10-1 CASRGTKYNEQFF
TRBV6-4 CASSASGNTEAFF
TRBV4-1 CASSQEGTGTYYGYTF
TRBV7-3 CATRPSGANVLTF
TRBV6-5 CASKSSYTGELFF
TRBV28 CASSQGQREAFF
TRBV7-3 CASSPRQGAEAFF
TRBV28 CASSLPGGAKNIQYF
TRBV28 CASSFGNYGTKRDTQYF
TRBV4-2 CASSQPDREGYGYTF
TRBV2 CASSPTGPEGYTF
TRBV29-1 CSAERRGGYGYTF
TRBV5-4 CASSTSGSSYEQYF